This T cell receptor (beta chain) derives from a study of T cell responses to AZD1222 COVID-19 vaccine (dated by TCRdb to the early 2020s). Study-wide context: TCR sequencing covered roughly 230 trial participants: 200 to 220 given two doses of AZD1222 and 26 given two doses of MenACWY control vaccine. Trial participants were enrolled by age into 18-55, 56-69 and 70-plus year subgroups, with 148, 28 and 57 TCR-sequenced participants respectively. The research as a whole found: Reportedly, close to half of the unique spike-specific TCRs recognized epitopes lying outside the regions that are mutated in the B.1.351 and B.1.1.7 variants. In the small 56-69-year group, the increase in depth fell short of significance, most likely because of low power. Vaccine-associated CD4 TCRs spanned the whole spike protein, with dominant responses in regions 160-218 and 743-854. After two AZD1222 doses, both the breadth and the depth of spike-specific TCRs were significantly higher than at day 0 and than in MenACWY recipients. Conclusions about previously exposed vaccinees are limited because only a handful of AZD1222 recipients were SARS-CoV-2 seropositive at baseline. Most participants were white British and females outnumbered males, and the authors suggested that clonal diversity may have been underestimated. No day 14 peak-response samples were available, so repertoires were characterized only after the peak T cell response.

The CDR3 regions of human TCRbeta chains were analyzed by immunosequencing. The study's processing was this. Repertoire TCRs were checked for matches against a reference library of SARS-CoV-2-specific TCRs that had been generated using the MIRA antigen-specificity platform. Breadth was defined as the fraction of unique TCRs that were SARS-CoV-2-associated, and depth was defined as the fraction of total T cells that were SARS-CoV-2-associated. Each spike-specific TCR was assigned to its reactive spike region and to a CD4 or CD8 class using the MIRA data. Log10-transformed breadth and depth values were compared by one-way ANOVA with Sidak's multiple comparisons tests. Here the immuneACCESS table is served through TCRdb, limited to in-frame sequences with V and J called. Missing clones are a known gap in these copies; in checked studies unresolved V genes cover under half, and the rest lacks a known reason. That table gives V, J and clone size, and the DNA gave D and trimming. Present in this sample are some 150,000 clones, approximately 91% of which were seen just once. The ten largest clonotypes hold about 5.4% of the sample.

The junction carries 14 bases between V and J, which are trimmed by 3 bases and 8 bases respectively. CDR1 and CDR2 were assigned from the germline V gene (reference sequence) as SGHNT and YYREEE. The CDR3 contains 13 residues, cysteine and phenylalanine counted. Just the 39-base CDR3 DNA is kept, in frame starting at base 1. Of note for this clone: Its antigen is unknown. No base-level quality is on record; no much larger clone is a single base apart.

Interpreted using the paper, the time point label stands for: about 28 days (+/-7) after the second vaccine dose. The treatment or condition tag for this specimen amounts to: meningococcal conjugate vaccine given as trial control. Vaccinee samples came from UK trials COV001 and COV002, including a single-blind randomized controlled phase 2/3 trial of AZD1222 (ChAdOx1 nCoV-19) in healthy adults. For TCRbeta chain sequencing, PBMC samples were collected from trial participants at day 0 and at day 28 after the second dose. Recombination linked TRBV5-4 to TRBJ1-2; a tentative D match to TRBD1 spans 5 bases. The receptor was derived from an adult who received the MenACWY meningococcal vaccine as a control. Material: peripheral blood, obtained 28 days after the second dose of the MenACWY control vaccine. The CDR3 is CASSSWQGGGYTF. In nucleotide form, the sequence is TGTGCCAGCAGCTCTTGGCAGGGCGGCGGCTACACCTTC.